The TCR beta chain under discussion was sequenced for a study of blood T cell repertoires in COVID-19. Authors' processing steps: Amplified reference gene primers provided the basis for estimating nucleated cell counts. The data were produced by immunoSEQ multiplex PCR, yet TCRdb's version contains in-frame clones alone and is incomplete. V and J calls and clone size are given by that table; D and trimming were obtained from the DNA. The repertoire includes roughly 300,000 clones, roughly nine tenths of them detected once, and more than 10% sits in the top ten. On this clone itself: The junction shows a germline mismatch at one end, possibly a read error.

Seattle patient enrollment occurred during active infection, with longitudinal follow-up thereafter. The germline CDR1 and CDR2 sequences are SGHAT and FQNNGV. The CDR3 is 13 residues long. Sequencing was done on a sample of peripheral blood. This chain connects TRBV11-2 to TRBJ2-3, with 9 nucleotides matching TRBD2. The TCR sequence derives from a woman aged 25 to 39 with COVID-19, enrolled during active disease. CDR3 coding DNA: TGTGCCAGCAGTCGTAACGGGGGACTAGCCTCGGATTTT. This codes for CASSRNGGLASDF.